A selection of T cell receptor beta chains follows, all from one sample in a study of CD8 T cells in ankylosing spondylitis. Each CDR3 protein gets one entry after TCRdb re-called the 5' RACE reads with MiXCR. The sample has a few hundred thousand distinct CDR3 sequences, 8% seen once. The material sequenced was blood, either unsorted or a sorted T cell fraction (not recorded which). These receptor sequences come from a male donor with ankylosing spondylitis. Each CDR3 is given with its conserved first and last residue. A D gene is named only where the DNA matches it firmly. A row's size may be missing; if present it is once, few, many or a size class.

clone size,V gene,D gene,J gene,CDR3 DNA,CDR3 protein
-,TRBV6-2/TRBV6-3,TRBD2,TRBJ2-1,TGTGCCAGCACCCCGACTAGCGAACGCACCAATGAGCAGTTCTTC,CASTPTSERTNEQFF
few,TRBV7-9,-,TRBJ2-7,TGTGCCAGCAGCTCTCCCCTCTCCCGGGACTACGAGCAGTACTTC,CASSSPLSRDYEQYF
-,TRBV7-9,TRBD2,TRBJ2-7,TGTGCCAGCAGTACGCTTAGCGGGAGGTACGAGCAGTACTTC,CASSTLSGRYEQYF
many,TRBV5-1,-,TRBJ2-1,TGCGCCAGCAGCCCCCCCCGGGACTTCTACAATGAGCAGTTCTTC,CASSPPRDFYNEQFF
many,TRBV10-3,TRBD1,TRBJ2-5,TGTGCCATCAGTGTCATGGGACAGGGGAAAGAGACCCAGTACTTC,CAISVMGQGKETQYF
-,TRBV3-1,TRBD2,TRBJ2-1,TGTGCCAGCAGCCCAGGACTAGCGGGAGCACGGTTCTTC,CASSPGLAGARFF
few,TRBV19,TRBD2,TRBJ2-7,TGTGCCAGTAGTGGCTCGGGGGGCGGGAGGGCCTTTTACGAGCAGTACTTC,CASSGSGGGRAFYEQYF
-,TRBV11-2,-,TRBJ2-5,TGTGCCAGCAGCCCCCAGGTGGCAGTACGGGAGACCCAGTACTTC,CASSPQVAVRETQYF
few,TRBV12-3/TRBV12-4,-,TRBJ2-7,TGTGCCAGCAGTTTAGGGGGGGTCCGGCACTACGAGCAGTACTTC,CASSLGGVRHYEQYF
many,TRBV10-3,TRBD1,TRBJ2-7,TGTGCCTCAATACAGGGGGATTCCGCGTCCTACGAGCAGTACTTC,CASIQGDSASYEQYF
many,TRBV5-1,-,TRBJ2-2,TGCGCCAGCAGCTTGACTGTTCGGCTAACGGGGGAGCTGTTTTTT,CASSLTVRLTGELFF
many,TRBV6-1,-,TRBJ2-5,TGTGCCAGCAGTGACCCACTGGACCAGCGAGGCCAAGAGACCCAGTACTTC,CASSDPLDQRGQETQYF
few,TRBV5-1,TRBD2,TRBJ2-1,TGCGCCAGCAGCTTATCAGGACTAGCGGGAATGGTTATATACAATGAGCAGTTCTTC,CASSLSGLAGMVIYNEQFF
few,TRBV2,TRBD2,TRBJ2-1,TGTGCCAGCAGTGAGCGTAGCGGGGGGGGATACAATGAGCAGTTCTTC,CASSERSGGGYNEQFF
-,TRBV6-1,-,TRBJ1-5,TGTGCCAGCAGCCGTTCCGGGACATACCAGCCCCAGCATTTT,CASSRSGTYQPQHF
-,TRBV4-2,TRBD2,TRBJ2-5,TGTGCCAGCAGCCAAGATATGGGGACTAGCGGGAGTTCGGGAGAGACCCAGTACTTC,CASSQDMGTSGSSGETQYF
once,TRBV3-1,-,TRBJ2-1,TGTGCCAGCTGCCAAGACATAGCGGATTACTCCTACAATGAGCAGTTCTTC,CASCQDIADYSYNEQFF
few,TRBV7-8,TRBD2,TRBJ2-1,TGTGCCAGCAGCCTAGGTGCTAGCGGGGCCAGCGATGAGCAGTTCTTC,CASSLGASGASDEQFF
-,TRBV7-3,TRBD1,TRBJ2-1,TGTGCCAGCAGCTCCCTCCGGGACAGCTCCTACAATGAGCAGTTCTTC,CASSSLRDSSYNEQFF
few,TRBV5-1,-,TRBJ1-4,TGCGCCAGCAGCTTGGGGCCAGGGAATGAAAAACTGTTTTTT,CASSLGPGNEKLFF
few,TRBV20-1,TRBD2,TRBJ2-3,TGCAGTGGCCCGGGGGGGCCAAGCACAGATACGCAGTATTTT,CSGPGGPSTDTQYF
many,TRBV11-2,TRBD1,TRBJ1-4,TGTGCCAGCAGCTTCCGGGGACAGAGTAATGAAAAACTGTTTTTT,CASSFRGQSNEKLFF